These 2 T cell receptor beta chains share one sample of origin, sequenced in a study of cytotoxic CD8 clonotypes in ibrutinib-treated CLL. The protocol was immunoSEQ multiplex PCR, while the TCRdb copy is restricted to in-frame clones and leaves out a portion. The repertoire holds roughly 70,000 clones, with over 75% as singletons. This specimen consisted of PBMCs, obtained after 12 months of ibrutinib treatment. The receptors originated from a human donor with chronic lymphocytic leukemia.

The V call is TRBV14, the J call TRBJ2-1, with 8 nucleotides matching TRBD2. Germline values: CDR1 SGHDN, CDR2 FVKESK. V shed 0 bases and J 16 bases; nucleotides not matched to a gene: 5. The length of the CDR3 is 12 residues. CDR3 loop: CASSQEKAGAFF. The CDR3 DNA reads as TGTGCCAGCAGCCAAGAAAAAGCGGGAGCCTTCTTC.

This sequence joins TRBV2 and TRBJ1-6; no firm D call. Trimming took 4 bases from V and 8 from J, leaving 3 bases between them. Germline assignment: CDR1 SNHLY and CDR2 FYNNEI. The CDR3 runs to 11 residues. CDR3 residues: CASSGYSPLHF. The CDR3 nucleotides are TGTGCCAGCAGTGGGTATTCACCCCTCCACTTT.